These T cell receptor beta chains were read from a single sample in a study of cytomegalovirus exposure and HLA in healthy donors. Measured with immunoSEQ multiplex PCR; TCRdb has only the in-frame clones, and not every one. This table has 240,000 or so clones, about 80% appearing once. The sample comprised PBMCs. These receptors were taken from a woman aged 40 to 50 in good health and CMV-seropositive. Each CDR3 is given with its conserved first and last residue. Fields, in order: CDR3 protein, CDR3 DNA, D gene, J gene, V gene, clone size. The D gene is left open where the match is weak. Clone size is shown for a subset of rows, as once, few, many or a class of expanded clone.

CDR3 protein: CASSSQGAYGYTF
CDR3 DNA: TGTGCCAGCAGTTCACAGGGGGCGTATGGCTACACCTTC
D gene: TRBD1
J gene: TRBJ1-2
V gene: TRBV6-5
clone size: .

CDR3 protein: CASSYIQYGGYTF
CDR3 DNA: TGTGCCAGCAGTTACATACAGTATGGCGGCTACACCTTC
D gene: .
J gene: TRBJ1-2
V gene: TRBV6-5
clone size: .

CDR3 protein: CASSDDKLDTEAFF
CDR3 DNA: TGTGCCAGTAGTGATGATAAGCTGGACACTGAAGCTTTCTTT
D gene: .
J gene: TRBJ1-1
V gene: TRBV19
clone size: once

CDR3 protein: CAISEGVAGGQDTQYF
CDR3 DNA: TGTGCCATCAGTGAGGGAGTAGCGGGAGGACAGGATACGCAGTATTTT
D gene: TRBD2
J gene: TRBJ2-3
V gene: TRBV10-3
clone size: .

CDR3 protein: CASSPEAGANYGYTF
CDR3 DNA: TGTGCCAGCAGCCCTGAAGCGGGAGCAAACTATGGCTACACCTTC
D gene: .
J gene: TRBJ1-2
V gene: TRBV5-6
clone size: .

CDR3 protein: CATSSLQANYNEQFF
CDR3 DNA: TGTGCCACCAGCAGCTTGCAAGCTAACTACAATGAGCAGTTCTTC
D gene: .
J gene: TRBJ2-1
V gene: TRBV15
clone size: .

CDR3 protein: CSSSFGGSTNEKLFF
CDR3 DNA: TGTTCCAGCAGCTTCGGCGGGTCAACTAATGAAAAACTGTTTTTT
D gene: .
J gene: TRBJ1-4
V gene: TRBV7-9
clone size: once

CDR3 protein: CASSYGHNSYEQYF
CDR3 DNA: TGTGCCAGCAGTTACGGACACAATTCCTACGAGCAGTACTTC
D gene: .
J gene: TRBJ2-7
V gene: TRBV6-5
clone size: .

CDR3 protein: CASSLGVYGGPQNTEAFF
CDR3 DNA: TGTGCCAGCAGCTTGGGAGTCTACGGGGGACCTCAGAACACTGAAGCTTTCTTT
D gene: .
J gene: TRBJ1-1
V gene: TRBV5-4
clone size: .

CDR3 protein: CASSLESLAGQFF
CDR3 DNA: TGTGCCAGCAGCTTAGAGTCGCTAGCTGGACAGTTCTTC
D gene: .
J gene: TRBJ2-1
V gene: TRBV11-2
clone size: .

CDR3 protein: CASSPTGIQETQYF
CDR3 DNA: TGTGCCAGCAGCCCCACAGGAATCCAAGAGACCCAGTACTTC
D gene: .
J gene: TRBJ2-5
V gene: TRBV7-7
clone size: few

CDR3 protein: CASSVGRVTRTGELFF
CDR3 DNA: TGTGCCAGCAGCGTAGGCCGGGTTACGAGAACCGGGGAGCTGTTTTTT
D gene: .
J gene: TRBJ2-2
V gene: TRBV9
clone size: .

CDR3 protein: CASSLLPGVSNQPQHF
CDR3 DNA: TGTGCCAGCAGCTTATTACCAGGGGTGAGCAATCAGCCCCAGCATTTT
D gene: .
J gene: TRBJ1-5
V gene: TRBV7-8
clone size: .

CDR3 protein: CASSVTSGSAGELFF
CDR3 DNA: TGTGCCAGCAGCGTGACTAGCGGGAGCGCCGGGGAGCTGTTTTTT
D gene: TRBD2
J gene: TRBJ2-2
V gene: TRBV9
clone size: .

CDR3 protein: CASSFPGQGNIQYF
CDR3 DNA: TGTGCCAGCAGTTTCCCAGGACAGGGAAACATTCAGTACTTC
D gene: TRBD1
J gene: TRBJ2-4
V gene: TRBV27
clone size: .

CDR3 protein: CASSQGLAGDHYEQYF
CDR3 DNA: TGTGCCAGCAGCCAGGGACTAGCGGGAGATCACTACGAGCAGTACTTC
D gene: TRBD2
J gene: TRBJ2-7
V gene: TRBV4-2
clone size: .

CDR3 protein: CASSDGGSTDTQYF
CDR3 DNA: TGTGCCAGCAGCGACGGAGGGAGCACAGATACGCAGTATTTT
D gene: .
J gene: TRBJ2-3
V gene: TRBV9
clone size: .

CDR3 protein: CSAVLAGEETQYF
CDR3 DNA: TGCAGCGCTGTACTAGCGGGGGAAGAGACCCAGTACTTC
D gene: TRBD2
J gene: TRBJ2-5
V gene: TRBV29-1
clone size: .

CDR3 protein: CASRPGFNYGYTF
CDR3 DNA: TGTGCCAGCAGACCCGGGTTTAACTATGGCTACACCTTC
D gene: .
J gene: TRBJ1-2
V gene: TRBV5-4
clone size: many

CDR3 protein: CASGQVARWTEAFF
CDR3 DNA: TGTGCCAGCGGACAAGTGGCACGATGGACTGAAGCTTTCTTT
D gene: .
J gene: TRBJ1-1
V gene: TRBV11-1
clone size: .